Sequencing of this TCR beta chain was carried out in a study of vaccination effects on CD4 cells after COVID-19. Overall study: Participants were given two doses of BNT162b2 or mRNA-1273 vaccine.

As to this clone: What it recognizes is unknown.

The junction had 9 bases not matched to a gene; V was cut back by 3 bases and J by 6 bases. The germline CDR1 and CDR2 sequences are WNHNN and SYGVQD (reference sequence). The CDR3 length is 15 residues. This table comes from immunoSEQ multiplex PCR, and its TCRdb copy is limited to in-frame clones, with some not included. The sample lists tens of thousands of clones, more than 70% occurring once. Antigen-specific CD4+ T cells expanded by the ViraFEST assay with viral peptide pools were then sequenced. Cells that had been cultured for ten to eleven days were the source of isolated CD4+ T cells. Vaccinated recipients, who were negative for nucleocapsid antibodies, had no history of SARS-CoV-2 infection. The study, taken as a whole, reports: Marked contraction was observed in infection-induced and vaccine-induced clones late after vaccination. Few convalescent patients and no early post-infection timepoints were included in the study.

The rearrangement links TRBV10-1 to TRBJ1-1; 8 bases fit TRBD1. Source: CD4+ T cells from PBMCs cultured with HCoV-NL63 spike peptides, taken before COVID-19 vaccination. This clonotype was obtained from a human donor who received a COVID-19 vaccine. CDR3 region: CASSERTGPKSEAFF. CDR3 DNA sequence: TGCGCCAGCAGTGAAAGGACAGGGCCGAAATCTGAAGCTTTCTTT.